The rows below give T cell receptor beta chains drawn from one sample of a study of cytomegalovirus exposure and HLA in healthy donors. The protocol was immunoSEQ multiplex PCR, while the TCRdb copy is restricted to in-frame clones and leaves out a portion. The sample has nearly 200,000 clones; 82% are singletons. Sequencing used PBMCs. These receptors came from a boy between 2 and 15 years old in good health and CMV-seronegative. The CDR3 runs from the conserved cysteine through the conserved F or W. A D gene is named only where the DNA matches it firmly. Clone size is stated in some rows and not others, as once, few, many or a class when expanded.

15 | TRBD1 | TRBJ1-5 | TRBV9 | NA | CASSAGTALNQPQHF | TGTGCCAGCAGCGCCGGGACAGCTCTCAATCAGCCCCAGCATTTT
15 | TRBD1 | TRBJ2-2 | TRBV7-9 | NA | CASSSGTGKTGELFF | TGTGCCAGCAGCTCGGGGACAGGGAAAACCGGGGAGCTGTTTTTT
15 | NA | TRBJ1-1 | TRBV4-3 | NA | CASSQDRGGDTEAFF | TGCGCCAGCAGCCAAGATCGTGGGGGGGACACTGAAGCTTTCTTT
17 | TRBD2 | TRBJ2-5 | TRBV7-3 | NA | CASSLWGRSGGQETQYF | TGTGCCAGCAGCTTATGGGGCCGTAGCGGGGGCCAAGAGACCCAGTACTTC
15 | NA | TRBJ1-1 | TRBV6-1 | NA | CASSEKQGMDTEAFF | TGTGCCAGCAGTGAAAAACAGGGTATGGACACTGAAGCTTTCTTT
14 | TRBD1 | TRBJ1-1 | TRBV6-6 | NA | CASSYPQGAIRAFF | TGTGCCAGCAGTTACCCACAGGGGGCGATTAGGGCTTTCTTT
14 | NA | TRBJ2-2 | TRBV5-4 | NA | CASSFWGQSGELFF | TGTGCCAGCAGCTTCTGGGGGCAAAGCGGGGAGCTGTTTTTT
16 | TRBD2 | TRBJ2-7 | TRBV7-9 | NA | CASTPSSGGNDYEQYF | TGTGCCAGCACCCCCTCCAGCGGGGGGAACGACTACGAGCAGTACTTC
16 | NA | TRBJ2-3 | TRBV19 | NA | CASSIGGGPSTDTQYF | TGTGCCAGTAGTATAGGGGGGGGGCCCAGCACAGATACGCAGTATTTT
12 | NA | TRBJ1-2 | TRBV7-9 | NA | CASSSHVGLYTF | TGTGCCAGCAGCTCCCATGTGGGGCTCTACACCTTC
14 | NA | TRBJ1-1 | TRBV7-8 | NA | CASSVSPRGTEAFF | TGTGCCAGCAGCGTAAGCCCAAGGGGCACTGAAGCTTTCTTT
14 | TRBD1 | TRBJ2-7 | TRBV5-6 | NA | CASRITGASYEQYF | TGTGCCAGCAGAATTACAGGGGCCAGCTACGAGCAGTACTTC
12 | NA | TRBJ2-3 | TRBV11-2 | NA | CASSLGGQTQYF | TGTGCCAGCAGCCTAGGAGGTCAGACGCAGTATTTT
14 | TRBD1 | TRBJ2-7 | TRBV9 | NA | CASSLGQVSYEQYF | TGTGCCAGCAGCCTCGGACAGGTGTCCTACGAGCAGTACTTC
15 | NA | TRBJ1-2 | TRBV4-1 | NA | CASSQLQTTNYGYTF | TGCGCCAGCAGCCAACTACAGACGACTAACTATGGCTACACCTTC
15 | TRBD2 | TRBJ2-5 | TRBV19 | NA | CASSSRGVWGETQYF | TGTGCCAGTAGTAGCCGGGGGGTTTGGGGAGAGACCCAGTACTTC
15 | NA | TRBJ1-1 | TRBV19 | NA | CASSRRVEGIAEAFF | TGTGCCAGTAGTAGGCGGGTGGAAGGGATAGCTGAAGCTTTCTTT
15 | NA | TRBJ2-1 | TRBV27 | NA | CASSLSDSSYNEQFF | TGTGCCAGCAGTTTATCAGATAGCTCCTACAATGAGCAGTTCTTC
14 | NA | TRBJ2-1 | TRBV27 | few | CASSLSVAGNEQFF | TGTGCCAGCAGTTTATCGGTCGCAGGAAACGAGCAGTTCTTC
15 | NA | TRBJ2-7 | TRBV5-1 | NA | CASSLTPGTSYEQYF | TGCGCCAGCAGCTTGACCCCCGGGACTTCCTACGAGCAGTACTTC
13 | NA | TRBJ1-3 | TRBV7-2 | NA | CASSLERGNTIYF | TGTGCCAGCAGCCTCGAGAGAGGAAACACCATATATTTT
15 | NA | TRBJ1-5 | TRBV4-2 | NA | CASSQDRVNNQPQHF | TGTGCCAGCAGCCAAGACAGGGTAAACAATCAGCCCCAGCATTTT
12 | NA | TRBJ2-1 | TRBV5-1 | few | CASIQRDNEQFF | TGCGCCAGCATTCAAAGAGACAATGAGCAGTTCTTC
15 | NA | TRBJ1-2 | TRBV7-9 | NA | CASSQGYGRSGGYTF | TGTGCCAGCAGCCAAGGTTATGGTCGGTCGGGTGGCTACACCTTC
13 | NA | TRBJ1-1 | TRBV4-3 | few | CASSQDRYTEAFF | TGCGCCAGCAGCCAAGATCGGTACACTGAAGCTTTCTTT
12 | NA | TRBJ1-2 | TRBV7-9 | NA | CASSSPGKRYTF | TGTGCCAGCAGCTCCCCAGGGAAACGCTACACCTTC
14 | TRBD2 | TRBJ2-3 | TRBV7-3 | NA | CASSSGGAQDTQYF | TGTGCCAGCAGTAGCGGGGGGGCCCAAGATACGCAGTATTTT
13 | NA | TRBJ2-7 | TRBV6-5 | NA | CASSSGQNYEQYF | TGTGCCAGCAGTTCGGGACAAAACTACGAGCAGTACTTC
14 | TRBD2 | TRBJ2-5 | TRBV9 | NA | CASSAGGAKETQYF | TGTGCCAGCAGCGCCGGGGGGGCCAAAGAGACCCAGTACTTC
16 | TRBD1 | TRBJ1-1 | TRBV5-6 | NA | CASSPARGTGSTEAFF | TGTGCCAGCAGCCCGGCGCGGGGGACAGGGAGTACTGAAGCTTTCTTT
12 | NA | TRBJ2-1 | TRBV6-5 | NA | CASSILVNEQFF | TGTGCCAGCAGCATACTAGTCAATGAGCAGTTCTTC
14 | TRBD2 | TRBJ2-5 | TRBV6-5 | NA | CASGFGGAGETQYF | TGTGCCAGCGGCTTCGGGGGGGCCGGGGAGACCCAGTACTTC
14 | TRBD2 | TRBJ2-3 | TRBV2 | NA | CASGLAGSTDTQYF | TGTGCCAGCGGACTAGCGGGGAGCACAGATACGCAGTATTTT
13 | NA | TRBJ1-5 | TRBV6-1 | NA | CASSDIEGQPQHF | TGTGCCAGCAGTGATATTGAGGGACAGCCCCAGCATTTT
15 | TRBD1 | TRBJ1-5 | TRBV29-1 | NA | CSVERGQEVNQPQHF | TGCAGCGTTGAGAGGGGGCAGGAGGTCAATCAGCCCCAGCATTTT
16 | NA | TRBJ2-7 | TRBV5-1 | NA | CASRAGSPLSSYEQYF | TGCGCCAGCAGGGCAGGGTCCCCTCTTAGCTCCTACGAGCAGTACTTC
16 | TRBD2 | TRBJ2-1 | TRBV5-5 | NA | CASSPRTSGDYGEQFF | TGTGCCAGCAGCCCAAGGACTAGCGGGGATTATGGTGAGCAGTTCTTC
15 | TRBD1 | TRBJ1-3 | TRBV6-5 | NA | CASSRQGAVGNTIYF | TGTGCCAGCAGTCGACAGGGGGCGGTTGGAAACACCATATATTTT
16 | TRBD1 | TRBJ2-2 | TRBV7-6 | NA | CASSAGTEAYSGELFF | TGTGCCAGCAGCGCCGGGACAGAAGCATATTCCGGGGAGCTGTTTTTT
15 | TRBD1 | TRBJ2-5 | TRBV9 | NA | CASSVGQGAWETQYF | TGTGCCAGCAGCGTGGGACAGGGGGCTTGGGAGACCCAGTACTTC
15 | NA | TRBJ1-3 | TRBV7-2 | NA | CASSLTGSSGNTIYF | TGTGCCAGCAGCTTAACAGGGTCCTCTGGAAACACCATATATTTT
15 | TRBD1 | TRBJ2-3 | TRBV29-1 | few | CSAGQGAPGTDTQYF | TGCAGCGCTGGGCAGGGGGCGCCTGGCACAGATACGCAGTATTTT
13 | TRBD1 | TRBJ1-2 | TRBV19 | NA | CASRSDRVVGYTF | TGTGCCAGTAGATCGGACAGGGTCGTTGGCTACACCTTC
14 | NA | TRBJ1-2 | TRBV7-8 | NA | CASSFRDTDYGYTF | TGTGCCAGCAGCTTCCGGGACACTGACTATGGCTACACCTTC
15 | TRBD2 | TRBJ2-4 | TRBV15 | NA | CATSRDGRAGDIQYF | TGTGCCACCAGCAGAGACGGTCGAGCGGGGGACATTCAGTACTTC
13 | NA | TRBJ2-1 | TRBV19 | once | CASMQGTYNEQFF | TGTGCCAGTATGCAGGGGACCTACAATGAGCAGTTCTTC
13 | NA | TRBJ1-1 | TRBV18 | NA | CASSPGRNTEAFF | TGTGCCAGCTCACCAGGGCGGAACACTGAAGCTTTCTTT
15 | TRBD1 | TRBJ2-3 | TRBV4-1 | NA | CASSLRDRSTDTQYF | TGCGCCAGCAGCCTCCGGGACAGGAGCACAGATACGCAGTATTTT
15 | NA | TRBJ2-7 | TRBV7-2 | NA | CASSSRGADPYEQYF | TGTGCCAGCAGCTCCCGTGGAGCGGACCCCTACGAGCAGTACTTC
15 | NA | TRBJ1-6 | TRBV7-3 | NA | CASSSGGGGYSPLPF | TGTGCCAGCAGCTCGGGGGGGGGAGGATATTCACCCCTCCCCTTT
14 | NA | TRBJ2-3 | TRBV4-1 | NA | CASSLIPGTDTQYF | TGCGCCAGCAGCCTCATTCCGGGTACAGATACGCAGTATTTT
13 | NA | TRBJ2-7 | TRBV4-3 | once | CASSQTRAYEQYF | TGCGCCAGCAGCCAGACCCGGGCCTACGAGCAGTACTTC
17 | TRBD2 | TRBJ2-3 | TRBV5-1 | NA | CASSLAGAGGYTDTQYF | TGCGCCAGCAGCTTGGCCGGGGCGGGGGGATACACAGATACGCAGTATTTT